Following are 7 T cell receptor beta chains from one sample sequenced in a study of control samples from healthy donors and cancer patients. Sequencing used immunoSEQ multiplex PCR; TCRdb keeps in-frame clones, though not all of them. The sample includes approximately 100,000 clones, around nine tenths of them seen just once. The sample taken for sequencing was PBMCs. The receptors were sampled from a man in his 60s with lung cancer.

The chain couples TRBV6-5 to TRBJ2-7, with 9 bases identical to TRBD2. CDR3 size: 16 residues. Per the germline V gene, CDR1 is MNHEY and CDR2 is SVGAGI. The J segment lost 2 bases and the V segment lost 0 bases, leaving 5 bases of the junction unmatched. The CDR3, as DNA: TGTGCCAGCAGTTACTCGAATGCGGGGGGGCCCTACGAGCAGTACTTC. This encodes CASSYSNAGGPYEQYF.

The chain has TRBV7-2 and TRBJ2-5; TRBD1 might be the D (5 bases). From germline, CDR1 is SGHTA and CDR2 FQGNSA. This CDR3 region has 15 residues. V lost 6 bases and J lost 1, with 15 bases in between. Written as DNA, the CDR3 is TGTGCCAGCAGGCGCTCAGGGTCTTCCCAAGAGACCCAGTACTTC. Encoded protein: CASRRSGSSQETQYF.

The chain combines TRBV5-1 with TRBJ1-1; TRBD1 agrees at 9 bases. The CDR3 extends over 15 amino acids. V was clipped by 0 bases and J by 3 bases; unmatched bases: 3. CDR1 and CDR2 (germline): SGHRS, YFSETQ. CDR3 in amino acids: CASSLVGQGHTEAFF. CDR3 nucleotides: TGCGCCAGCAGCTTGGTAGGACAGGGGCACACTGAAGCTTTCTTT.

The chain uses TRBV20-1 and TRBJ1-1; D call uncertain. V was cut by 1 base and J by 11 bases, with 11 bases left in between. CDR1 and CDR2 from the germline V gene are DFQATT and SNEGSKA (reference sequence). This CDR3 has 11 amino acids. The DNA for the CDR3 is TGCAGTGCTAGAGGGCGACCCGGGGCTTTCTTT. Amino acid sequence: CSARGRPGAFF.

This rearrangement joins TRBV5-1 to TRBJ2-6, with TRBD1 matching over 9 bases. The CDR3 has 16 residues. Germline V gene sequence: CDR1 SGHRS, CDR2 YFSETQ. V trimming: 3 bases; J trimming: 0 bases; junction bases outside the gene matches: 1. CDR3 bases: TGCGCCAGCAGCTCGACAGGGGGCTCTGGGGCCAACGTCCTGACTTTC. This codes for CASSSTGGSGANVLTF.

V usage is TRBV6-1 and J usage is TRBJ2-5; tentatively, D is TRBD2 (7 bases). Between the trimmed V and J ends, which lost 3 bases and 4 bases, there was a span of 15 bases. CDR1 is MNHNS, CDR2 SASEGT, per germline. This CDR3 contains 15 residues. CDR3 in amino acids: CASSEFQGRAETQYF. In DNA form, the CDR3 reads TGTGCCAGCAGTGAGTTTCAGGGGAGGGCAGAGACCCAGTACTTC.

The gene calls are TRBV9 and TRBJ1-1; TRBD1 is a possible D gene (5 bases). The V gene's germline CDR1 is SGDLS and CDR2 YYNGEE. V was shortened by 0 bases and J by 0 bases, with 21 bases between the two germline ends. The CDR3 is made up of 19 amino acids. This CDR3 is CASSVVGEDRDYMNTEAFF. Written as DNA, the CDR3 is TGTGCCAGCAGCGTAGTCGGGGAAGACAGAGATTACATGAACACTGAAGCTTTCTTT.